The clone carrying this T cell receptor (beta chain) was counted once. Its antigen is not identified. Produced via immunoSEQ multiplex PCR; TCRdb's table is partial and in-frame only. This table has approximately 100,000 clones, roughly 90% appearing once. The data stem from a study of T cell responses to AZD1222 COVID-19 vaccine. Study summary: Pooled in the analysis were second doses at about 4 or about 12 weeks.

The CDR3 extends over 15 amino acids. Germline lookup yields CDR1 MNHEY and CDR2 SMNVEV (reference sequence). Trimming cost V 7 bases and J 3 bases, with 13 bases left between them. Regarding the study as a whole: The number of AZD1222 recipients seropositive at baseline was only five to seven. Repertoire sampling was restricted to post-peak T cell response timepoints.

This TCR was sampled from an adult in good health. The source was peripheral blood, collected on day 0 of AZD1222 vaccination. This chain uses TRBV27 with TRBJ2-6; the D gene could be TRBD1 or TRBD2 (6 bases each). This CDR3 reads CASKGGSLGANVLTF. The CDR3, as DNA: TGTGCCAGCAAGGGGGGCAGCCTTGGGGCCAACGTCCTGACTTTC.